The present TCR beta chain was sequenced within a study of blood T cell repertoires in COVID-19. Trimming took 2 bases from V and 3 from J; bases not matched to a gene: 1. The CDR3 sequence is 13 residues long. The V gene's germline CDR1 is GTSNPN and CDR2 SVGIG (reference sequence). As processed by the authors: Cell counts per sample came from amplifying reference gene primers. TCRdb's copy holds only in-frame clones and misses some; the assay was immunoSEQ multiplex PCR. That table is the source of V, J and clone size, and D and trimming were worked out from the DNA. The sample shows roughly 140,000 clones, approximately 86% of them seen only once.

The source of this sequence is a man aged 65 to 79 with acute or convalescent COVID-19. This chain links TRBV30 with TRBJ2-5; 9 bases are a match to TRBD2. The specimen sequenced was peripheral blood. CDR3 amino acids: CAWSPSGKETQYF. CDR3 sequence (DNA): TGTGCCTGGAGTCCTAGCGGGAAAGAGACCCAGTACTTC.